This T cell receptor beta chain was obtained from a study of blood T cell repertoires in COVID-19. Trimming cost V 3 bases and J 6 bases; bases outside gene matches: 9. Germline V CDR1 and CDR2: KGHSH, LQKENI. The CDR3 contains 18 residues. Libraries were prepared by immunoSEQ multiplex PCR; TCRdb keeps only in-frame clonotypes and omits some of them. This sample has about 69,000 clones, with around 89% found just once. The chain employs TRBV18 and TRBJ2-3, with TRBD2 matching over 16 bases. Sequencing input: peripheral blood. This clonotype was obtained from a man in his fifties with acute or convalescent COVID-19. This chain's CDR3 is CASSPRGLAGGPSDTQYF. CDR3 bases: TGTGCCAGCTCACCGAGGGGACTAGCGGGAGGGCCATCGGATACGCAGTATTTT.